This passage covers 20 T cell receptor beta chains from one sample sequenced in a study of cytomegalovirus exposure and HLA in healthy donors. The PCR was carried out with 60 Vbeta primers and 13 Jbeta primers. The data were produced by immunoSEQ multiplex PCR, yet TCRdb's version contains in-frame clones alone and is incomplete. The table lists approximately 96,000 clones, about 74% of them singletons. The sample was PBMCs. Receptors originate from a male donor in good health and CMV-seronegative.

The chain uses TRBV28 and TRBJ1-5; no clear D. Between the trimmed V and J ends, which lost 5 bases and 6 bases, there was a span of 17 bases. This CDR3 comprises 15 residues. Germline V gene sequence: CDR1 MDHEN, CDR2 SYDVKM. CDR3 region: CASSTGGSVSQPQHF. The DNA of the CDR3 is TGTGCCAGCAGTACCGGTGGCAGCGTGAGTCAGCCCCAGCATTTT.

Here the CDR3 reads CASNIWGQNTDTQYF. The CDR3 nucleotides are TGTGCCAGCAATATTTGGGGGCAGAACACAGATACGCAGTATTTT. The chain employs TRBV28 and TRBJ2-3; a possible D gene is TRBD1 (6 bases). The CDR3 length is 15 residues. V was pared by 7 bases and J by 2 bases, with 16 bases between. Germline V CDR1 and CDR2: MDHEN, SYDVKM.

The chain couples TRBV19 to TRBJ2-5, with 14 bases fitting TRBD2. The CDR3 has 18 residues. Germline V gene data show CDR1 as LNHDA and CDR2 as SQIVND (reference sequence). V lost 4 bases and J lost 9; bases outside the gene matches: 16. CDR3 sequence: CASSTAGTSGGHAWAQYF. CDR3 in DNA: TGTGCCAGTAGTACCGCCGGGACTAGCGGGGGTCATGCTTGGGCCCAGTACTTC. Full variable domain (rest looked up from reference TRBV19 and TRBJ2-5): DGGITQSPKYLFRKEGQNVTLSCEQNLNHDAMYWYRQDPGQGLRLIYYSQIVNDFQKGDIAEGYSVSREKKESFPLTVTSAQKNPTAFYLCASSTAGTSGGHAWAQYFGPGTRLLVL.

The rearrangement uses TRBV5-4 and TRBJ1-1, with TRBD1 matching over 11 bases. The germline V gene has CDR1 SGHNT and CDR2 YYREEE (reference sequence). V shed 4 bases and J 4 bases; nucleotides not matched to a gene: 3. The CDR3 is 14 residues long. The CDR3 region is CASSGGTGGTEAFF. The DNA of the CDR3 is TGTGCCAGCAGCGGTGGGACAGGGGGCACTGAAGCTTTCTTT.

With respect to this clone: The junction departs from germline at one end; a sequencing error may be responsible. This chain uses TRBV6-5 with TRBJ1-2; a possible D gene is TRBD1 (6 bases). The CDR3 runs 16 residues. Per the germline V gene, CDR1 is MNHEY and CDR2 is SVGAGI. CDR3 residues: CASSYTTGSMNYGCTF. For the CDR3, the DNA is TGTGCCAGCAGTTACACGACAGGATCAATGAACTATGGCTGCACCTTC.

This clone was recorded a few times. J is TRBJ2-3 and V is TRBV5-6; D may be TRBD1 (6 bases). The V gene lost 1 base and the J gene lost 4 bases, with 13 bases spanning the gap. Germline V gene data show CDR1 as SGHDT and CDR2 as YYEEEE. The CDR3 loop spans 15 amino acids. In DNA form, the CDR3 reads TGTGCCAGCAGCTTGTGGCAGGGGCCCCCAGATACGCAGTATTTT. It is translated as CASSLWQGPPDTQYF.

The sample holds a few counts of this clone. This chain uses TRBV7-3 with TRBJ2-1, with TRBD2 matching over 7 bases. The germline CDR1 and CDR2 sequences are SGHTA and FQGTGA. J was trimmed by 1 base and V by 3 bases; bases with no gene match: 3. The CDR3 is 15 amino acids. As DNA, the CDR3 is TGTGCCAGCAGCTTGACGGGAGGTTCCTACAATGAGCAGTTCTTC. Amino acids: CASSLTGGSYNEQFF.

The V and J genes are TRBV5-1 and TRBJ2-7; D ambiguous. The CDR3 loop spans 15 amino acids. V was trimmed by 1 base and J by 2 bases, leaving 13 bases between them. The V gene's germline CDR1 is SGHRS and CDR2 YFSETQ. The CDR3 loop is CASSLTQIQPYEQYF. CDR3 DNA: TGCGCCAGCAGCTTGACGCAGATCCAACCCTACGAGCAGTACTTC.

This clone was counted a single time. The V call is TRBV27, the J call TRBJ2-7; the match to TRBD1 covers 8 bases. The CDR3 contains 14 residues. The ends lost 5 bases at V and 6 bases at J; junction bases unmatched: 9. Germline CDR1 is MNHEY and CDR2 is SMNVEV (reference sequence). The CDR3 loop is CASSLPDRAGEQYF. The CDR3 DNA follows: TGTGCCAGCAGTCTTCCGGACAGGGCAGGCGAGCAGTACTTC.

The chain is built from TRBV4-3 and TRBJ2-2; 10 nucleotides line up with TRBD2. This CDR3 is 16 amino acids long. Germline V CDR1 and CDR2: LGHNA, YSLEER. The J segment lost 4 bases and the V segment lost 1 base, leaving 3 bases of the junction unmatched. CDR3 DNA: TGCGCCAGCAGCCAAGTTGCTAGCGGGGGCACCGGGGAGCTGTTTTTT. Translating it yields CASSQVASGGTGELFF.

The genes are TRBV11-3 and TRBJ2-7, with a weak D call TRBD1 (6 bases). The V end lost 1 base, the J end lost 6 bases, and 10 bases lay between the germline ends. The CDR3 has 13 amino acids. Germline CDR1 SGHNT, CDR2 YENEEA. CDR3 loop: CASSLAVGGEQYF. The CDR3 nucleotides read TGTGCCAGCAGCTTAGCCGTAGGGGGCGAGCAGTACTTC. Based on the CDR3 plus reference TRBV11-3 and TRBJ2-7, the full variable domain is EAGVVQSPRYKIIEKKQPVAFWCNPISGHNTLYWYLQNLGQGPELLIRYENEEAVDDSQLPKDRFSAERLKGVDSTLKIQPAELGDSAVYLCASSLAVGGEQYFGPGTRLTVT.

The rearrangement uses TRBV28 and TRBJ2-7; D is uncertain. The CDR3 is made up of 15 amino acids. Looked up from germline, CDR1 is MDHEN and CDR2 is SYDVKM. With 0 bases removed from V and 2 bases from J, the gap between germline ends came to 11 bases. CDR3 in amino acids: CASSLWRLTPYEQYF. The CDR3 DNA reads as TGTGCCAGCAGTTTATGGCGTCTTACTCCCTACGAGCAGTACTTC.

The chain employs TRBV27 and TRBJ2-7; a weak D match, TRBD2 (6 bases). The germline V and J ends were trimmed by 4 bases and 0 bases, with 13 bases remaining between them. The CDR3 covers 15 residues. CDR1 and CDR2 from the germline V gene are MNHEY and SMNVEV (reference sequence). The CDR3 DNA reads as TGTGCCAGCAGTTGGGGACTTACGAGCTCCTACGAGCAGTACTTC. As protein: CASSWGLTSSYEQYF.

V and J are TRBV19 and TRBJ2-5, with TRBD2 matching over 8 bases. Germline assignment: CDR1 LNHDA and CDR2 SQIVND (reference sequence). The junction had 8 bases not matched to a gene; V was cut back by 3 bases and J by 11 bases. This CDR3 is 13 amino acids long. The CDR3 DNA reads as TGTGCCAGTAGTATGAAGCGGGAGAAGGAGCAGTACTTC. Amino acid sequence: CASSMKREKEQYF.

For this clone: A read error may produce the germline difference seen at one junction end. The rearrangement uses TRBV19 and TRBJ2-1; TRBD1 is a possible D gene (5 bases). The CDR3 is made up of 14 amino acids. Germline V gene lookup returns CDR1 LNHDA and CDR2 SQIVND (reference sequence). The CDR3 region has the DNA TGTGCCAGTAGTAGGGCAGGGTATAGGTCTCAGCAGCTCTTC. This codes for CASSRAGYRSQQLF.

The CDR3 sequence: CASSTGTGKQFF. The CDR3 DNA reads TGTGCCAGCAGCACGGGGACAGGGAAGCAGTTCTTC. The J gene is TRBJ2-1, the V gene TRBV7-6, with 9 bases that match TRBD1. The CDR3 has 12 amino acids. Per germline, CDR1 SGHVS and CDR2 FNYEAQ. The V gene end was trimmed by 5 bases and the J gene end by 11 bases; junction bases not matched to a gene: 4.

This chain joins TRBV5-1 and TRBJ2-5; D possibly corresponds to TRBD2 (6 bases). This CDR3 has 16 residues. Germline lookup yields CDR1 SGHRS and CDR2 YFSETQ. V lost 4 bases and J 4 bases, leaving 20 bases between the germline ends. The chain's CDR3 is CASSPEGERPGETQYF. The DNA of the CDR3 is TGCGCCAGCAGCCCGGAGGGTGAGCGGCCTGGAGAGACCCAGTACTTC.

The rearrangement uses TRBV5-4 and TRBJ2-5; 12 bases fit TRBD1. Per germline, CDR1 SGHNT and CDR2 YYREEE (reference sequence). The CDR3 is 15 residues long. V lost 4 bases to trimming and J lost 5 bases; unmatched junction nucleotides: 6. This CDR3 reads CASSPGQGARETQYF. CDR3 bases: TGTGCCAGCAGCCCGGGACAGGGGGCTAGGGAGACCCAGTACTTC.

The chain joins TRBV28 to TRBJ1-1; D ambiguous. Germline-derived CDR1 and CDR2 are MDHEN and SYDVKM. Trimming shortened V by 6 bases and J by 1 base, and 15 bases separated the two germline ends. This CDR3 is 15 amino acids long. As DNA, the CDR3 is TGTGCCAGCAGCCAACGCGGGTACCGGAACACTGAAGCTTTCTTT. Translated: CASSQRGYRNTEAFF. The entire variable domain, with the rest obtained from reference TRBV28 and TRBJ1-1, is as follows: DVKVTQSSRYLVKRTGEKVFLECVQDMDHENMFWYRQDPGLGLRLIYFSYDVKMKEKGDIPEGYSVSREKKERFSLILESASTNQTSMYLCASSQRGYRNTEAFFGQGTRLTVV.

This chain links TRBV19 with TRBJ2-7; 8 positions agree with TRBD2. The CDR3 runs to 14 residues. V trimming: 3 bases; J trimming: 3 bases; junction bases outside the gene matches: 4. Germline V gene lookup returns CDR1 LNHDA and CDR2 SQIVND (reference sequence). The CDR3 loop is CASSIELAGYEQYF. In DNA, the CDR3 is TGTGCCAGTAGTATCGAGCTAGCGGGCTACGAGCAGTACTTC.